This T cell receptor (beta chain) comes out of a study of early stage breast cancer tumors. Study summary: Of around 16 invasive breast tumors, about a dozen were hormone receptor-positive, HER2-negative. Samples were sequenced at 9 to 10-fold average coverage. The study, taken as a whole, reports: Compared with adjacent normal breast, tumors showed 2 to 2.5-fold denser, more clonal T cells.

V shed 6 bases and J 0 bases; nucleotides not matched to a gene: 9. This CDR3 has 16 residues. The germline V gene encodes CDR1 SGHAT and CDR2 FQDESV (reference sequence). For this clone: What it recognizes is unknown.

Blood replicates held 0.5 ug DNA, tumor or normal breast roughly 1.5 ug, two each. Profiling relied on immunoSEQ multiplex PCR, and the TCRdb table lists in-frame clones only, not all of them. The repertoire has 20,000 or so clones, roughly 76% of them found once; the top ten carry about a quarter. Sequencing used blood. The sequence came from a person aged 55 to 75 with breast cancer. This chain connects TRBV11-1 to TRBJ2-7; 9 bases map to TRBD2. This chain's CDR3 is CASSLLAGGISYEQYF. CDR3 nucleotides: TGTGCCAGCAGTCTTTTGGCGGGAGGGATCTCCTACGAGCAGTACTTC.